These T cell receptor beta chains were read from a single sample in a study of CD8 T cells in ankylosing spondylitis. TCRdb processed the 5' RACE reads anew with MiXCR; each CDR3 protein has one entry. The sample lists roughly 300,000 distinct CDR3 sequences, 7% to 9% occurring once. Specimen: blood, either unsorted or a sorted T cell fraction (not recorded which). The receptors come from a male donor with ankylosing spondylitis. The CDR3 runs from the conserved cysteine through the conserved F or W. The D gene is left open where the match is weak. Not all rows give a size; the values are once, few, many and, for expanded clones, a class.

TRBV19,.,.,TRBJ1-6,15,CASSTGDIGNSPLHF,TGTGCCAGTAGTACAGGGGACATCGGAAATTCACCCCTCCACTTT
TRBV10-3,.,few,TRBJ2-7,14,CAIRQTEDGDEQYF,TGTGCCATCAGACAGACTGAGGACGGCGACGAGCAGTACTTC
TRBV2,.,many,TRBJ1-1,14,CASIRARGDTEAFF,TGTGCCAGCATCCGGGCCAGGGGAGACACTGAAGCTTTCTTT
TRBV19,.,few,TRBJ2-2,13,CASNPVLGGELFF,TGTGCCAGTAATCCAGTCTTGGGCGGGGAGCTGTTTTTT
TRBV5-1,.,many,TRBJ2-1,13,CASSLGFYNEQFF,TGCGCCAGCAGCTTGGGATTCTACAATGAGCAGTTCTTC
TRBV2,.,many,TRBJ2-2,16,CASSADTAENTGELFF,TGTGCCAGCAGCGCGGACACAGCTGAGAACACCGGGGAGCTGTTTTTT
TRBV19,TRBD1,.,TRBJ1-1,14,CASSIGTGNTEAFF,TGTGCCAGTAGTATTGGGACAGGGAACACTGAAGCTTTCTTT
TRBV11-2,.,few,TRBJ2-4,17,CASSFTGLRLAKNIQYF,TGTGCCAGCAGCTTTACAGGGCTGAGACTAGCCAAAAACATTCAGTACTTC
TRBV9,TRBD1,.,TRBJ1-5,15,CASSGGTGRDQPQHF,TGTGCCAGCAGCGGGGGGACAGGGAGGGATCAGCCCCAGCATTTT
TRBV28,.,many,TRBJ1-1,13,CASSFPGETEAFF,TGTGCCAGCAGTTTCCCCGGGGAGACTGAAGCTTTCTTT
TRBV10-3,.,.,TRBJ2-1,13,CAITTASYNEQFF,TGTGCCATCACCACCGCTTCCTACAATGAGCAGTTCTTC
TRBV29-1,.,many,TRBJ2-5,13,CSVEDGAPQTQYF,TGCAGCGTTGAAGATGGGGCCCCCCAGACCCAGTACTTC
TRBV12-3/TRBV12-4,.,few,TRBJ2-6,12,CASRPRGNVLTF,TGTGCCAGTCGTCCCAGGGGCAACGTCCTGACTTTC
TRBV12-3/TRBV12-4,.,many,TRBJ1-3,16,CASRPLTGASGNTIYF,TGTGCCAGCAGACCTCTGACAGGTGCCTCTGGAAACACCATATATTTT
TRBV6-2/TRBV6-3,.,many,TRBJ2-3,13,CASSSGNTDTQYF,TGTGCCAGCAGTTCGGGAAACACAGATACGCAGTATTTT
TRBV3-1,TRBD2,many,TRBJ2-7,15,CASSQDSSGAYEQYF,TGTGCCAGCAGCCAAGATTCTAGCGGAGCCTACGAGCAGTACTTC
TRBV5-1,TRBD1,.,TRBJ2-1,17,CASSPTPRDSPYNEQFF,TGCGCCAGCAGCCCAACTCCCCGGGACAGTCCCTACAATGAGCAGTTCTTC
TRBV6-1,TRBD2,few,TRBJ2-7,14,CASSPRDYSYEQYF,TGTGCCAGCAGCCCCCGGGACTACTCCTACGAGCAGTACTTC
TRBV29-1,.,few,TRBJ1-2,11,CSSGRENGYTF,TGCAGCTCCGGCAGAGAGAATGGCTACACCTTC
TRBV5-1,TRBD2,many,TRBJ2-1,15,CASSLVTSGDNEQFF,TGCGCCAGCAGCTTGGTGACTAGCGGAGACAATGAGCAGTTCTTC
TRBV3-1,TRBD1,.,TRBJ2-1,18,CASSQGVIGTGGRDEQFF,TGTGCCAGCAGCCAAGGTGTTATTGGGACAGGGGGCAGGGATGAGCAGTTCTTC
TRBV5-1,.,few,TRBJ2-2,14,CASSLALETGELFF,TGCGCCAGCAGCTTGGCTTTGGAAACCGGGGAGCTGTTTTTT
TRBV21-1,.,many,TRBJ2-1,12,CAGSSGSNEQFF,TGTGCCGGTTCTAGCGGGTCTAATGAGCAGTTCTTC
TRBV14,.,.,TRBJ2-5,14,CASSQHGYQETQYF,TGTGCCAGCAGCCAACACGGGTACCAAGAGACCCAGTACTTC
TRBV7-3,.,.,TRBJ2-3,15,CASSEGLGHTDTQYF,TGTGCCAGCAGCGAGGGATTGGGTCACACAGATACGCAGTATTTT
TRBV28,TRBD1,few,TRBJ1-2,12,CAINRDSYGYTF,TGTGCCATCAACCGGGACAGCTATGGCTACACCTTC
TRBV6-5,.,few,TRBJ2-7,14,CASSSTRTLDEQYF,TGTGCCAGCAGTTCCACAAGGACCCTTGACGAGCAGTACTTC
TRBV30,.,.,TRBJ1-1,12,CAWKAENTEAFF,TGTGCCTGGAAAGCAGAGAACACTGAAGCTTTCTTT
TRBV5-1,.,few,TRBJ2-2,14,CASSLVGRTGELFF,TGCGCCAGCAGCTTGGTGGGCCGCACCGGGGAGCTGTTTTTT
TRBV28,.,many,TRBJ1-5,15,CASNAFGDSNQPQHF,TGTGCCAGCAACGCTTTTGGGGATAGCAATCAGCCCCAGCATTTT
TRBV9,.,.,TRBJ2-2,16,CASNYGGIQGTGELFF,TGTGCCAGCAACTACGGGGGGATACAGGGCACCGGGGAGCTGTTTTTT
TRBV7-2,.,few,TRBJ1-1,13,CASSTGVNTEAFF,TGTGCCAGCAGCACAGGAGTGAACACTGAAGCTTTCTTT
TRBV4-3,.,many,TRBJ2-3,16,CASSQDLGGSTDTQYF,TGCGCCAGCAGCCAAGATCTGGGCGGGAGCACAGATACGCAGTATTTT
TRBV27,TRBD1,many,TRBJ2-7,15,CASSLPGTGVYEQYF,TGTGCCAGCAGTTTACCCGGGACAGGGGTCTACGAGCAGTACTTC
TRBV14,.,.,TRBJ1-1,15,CASSPLQVGATEAFF,TGTGCCAGCAGCCCACTACAGGTTGGTGCGACTGAAGCTTTCTTT
TRBV9,TRBD1,.,TRBJ2-7,15,CASSPGGQGAHEQYF,TGTGCCAGCAGCCCGGGGGGACAGGGGGCCCACGAGCAGTACTTC
TRBV7-9,.,.,TRBJ2-3,12,CASSPPPGTQYF,TGTGCCAGCAGCCCCCCACCGGGGACGCAGTATTTT
TRBV20-1,TRBD1,.,TRBJ2-4,13,CSAIQGRRNIQYF,TGCAGTGCCATACAGGGGCGGCGGAACATTCAGTACTTC
TRBV29-1,.,.,TRBJ2-1,15,CSVDPLVAGGNEQFF,TGCAGCGTTGATCCCCTCGTGGCAGGTGGGAATGAGCAGTTCTTC
TRBV12-3/TRBV12-4,TRBD1,few,TRBJ2-5,15,CASRPLDRGLETQYF,TGTGCCAGCAGACCCCTGGACAGGGGGCTTGAGACCCAGTACTTC
TRBV10-3,TRBD1,few,TRBJ1-1,15,CAISAGTGAVTEAFF,TGTGCCATCAGTGCCGGGACAGGGGCTGTAACTGAAGCTTTCTTT